At least ten counts were recorded for the clone carrying this T cell receptor beta chain. What it recognizes is unknown. Graves' hyperthyroidism qualified as stable when ophthalmopathy did not progress within 18 months. Patients aged 18 to 65 had newly diagnosed hyperthyroidism that had lasted under 2 months. These data belong to a study of T cells in Graves' hyperthyroidism and ophthalmopathy. The source material, RNA transcripts, was used to amplify TCR beta CDR3 regions. The TCR CDR3 first-round RT-PCR relied on the HTBI primer set. One entry per CDR3 protein, called by TCRdb with MiXCR from the multiplex PCR reads. The sample holds around 800,000 distinct CDR3 sequences, roughly 40% seen once. Per the germline V gene, CDR1 is SQVTM and CDR2 is ANQGSEA. This CDR3 is 15 amino acids long. Deletions cut 7 bases from V and 2 bases from J, with 20 bases between. Regarding the study as a whole: Model predictions of ophthalmopathy came a median approximately 6 months before onset.

This clonotype originated in a man younger than 35 with Graves' hyperthyroidism. Sequencing used blood. The gene calls are TRBV29-1 and TRBJ2-5, with a tentative D call TRBD1 (6 bases). CDR3 bases: TGCAGCGGACGAGAACTTGGACAGCTTCAAGAGACCCAGTACTTC. Translation gives CSGRELGQLQETQYF.